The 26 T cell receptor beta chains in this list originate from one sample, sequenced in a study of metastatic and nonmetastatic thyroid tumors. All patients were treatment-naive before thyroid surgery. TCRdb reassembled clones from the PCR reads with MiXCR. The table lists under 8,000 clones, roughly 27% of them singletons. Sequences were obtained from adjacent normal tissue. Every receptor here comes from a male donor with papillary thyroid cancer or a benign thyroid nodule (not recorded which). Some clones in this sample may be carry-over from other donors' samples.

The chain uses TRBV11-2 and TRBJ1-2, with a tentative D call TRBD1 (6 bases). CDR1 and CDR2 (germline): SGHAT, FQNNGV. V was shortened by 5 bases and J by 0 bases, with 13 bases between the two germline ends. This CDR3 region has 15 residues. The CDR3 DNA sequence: TGTGCCAGCAGCCAGTATCGGACAGCTAACTATGGCTACACCTTC. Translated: CASSQYRTANYGYTF.

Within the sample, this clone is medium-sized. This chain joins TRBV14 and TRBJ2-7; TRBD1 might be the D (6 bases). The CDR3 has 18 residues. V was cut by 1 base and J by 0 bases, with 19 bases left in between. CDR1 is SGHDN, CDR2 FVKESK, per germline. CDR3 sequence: CASSQGSIGQPSSYEQYF. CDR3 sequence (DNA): TGTGCCAGCAGCCAAGGCTCGATCGGACAGCCGAGCTCCTACGAGCAGTACTTC.

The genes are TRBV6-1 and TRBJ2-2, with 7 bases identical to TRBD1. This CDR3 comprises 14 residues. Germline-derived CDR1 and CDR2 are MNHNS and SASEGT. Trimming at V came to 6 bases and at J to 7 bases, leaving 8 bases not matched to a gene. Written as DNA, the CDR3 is TGTGCCAGCAGATTGACAGGGATGGGCGGGGAGCTGTTTTTT. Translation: CASRLTGMGGELFF.

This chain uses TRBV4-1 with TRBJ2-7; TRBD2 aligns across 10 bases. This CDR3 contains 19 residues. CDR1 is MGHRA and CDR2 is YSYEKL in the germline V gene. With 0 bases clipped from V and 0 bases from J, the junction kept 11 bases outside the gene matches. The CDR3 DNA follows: TGCGCCAGCAGCCAAGATTGGCAACCCGGACTAGCGGCCTCCTACGAGCAGTACTTC. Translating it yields CASSQDWQPGLAASYEQYF.

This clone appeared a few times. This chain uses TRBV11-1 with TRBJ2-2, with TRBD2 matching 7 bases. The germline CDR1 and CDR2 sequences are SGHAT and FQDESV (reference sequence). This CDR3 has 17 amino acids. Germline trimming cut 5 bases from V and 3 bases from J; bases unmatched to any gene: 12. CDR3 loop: CASSPVATGGDTGELFF. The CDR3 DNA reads TGTGCCAGCAGCCCGGTAGCGACGGGAGGTGACACCGGGGAGCTGTTTTTT. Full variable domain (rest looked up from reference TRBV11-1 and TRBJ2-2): EAEVAQSPRYKITEKSQAVAFWCDPISGHATLYWYRQILGQGPELLVQFQDESVVDDSQLPKDRFSAERLKGVDSTLKIQPAELGDSAMYLCASSPVATGGDTGELFFGEGSRLTVL.

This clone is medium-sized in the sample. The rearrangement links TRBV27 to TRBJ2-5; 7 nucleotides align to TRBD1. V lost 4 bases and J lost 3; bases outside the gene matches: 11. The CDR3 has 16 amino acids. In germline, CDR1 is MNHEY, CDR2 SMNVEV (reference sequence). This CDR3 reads CASSSDRSFSKETQYF. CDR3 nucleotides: TGTGCCAGCAGTTCGGACAGGTCCTTTTCCAAAGAGACCCAGTACTTC.

CDR3 sequence: CASRPLAGAIHTQYF. The CDR3 nucleotides read TGTGCCAGCAGACCACTAGCGGGAGCCATACATACGCAGTATTTT. V usage is TRBV27 and J usage is TRBJ2-3; 11 bases align to TRBD2. The CDR3 has 15 residues. V shed 6 bases and J 7 bases; nucleotides not matched to a gene: 9. Germline V gives CDR1 MNHEY, CDR2 SMNVEV (reference sequence).

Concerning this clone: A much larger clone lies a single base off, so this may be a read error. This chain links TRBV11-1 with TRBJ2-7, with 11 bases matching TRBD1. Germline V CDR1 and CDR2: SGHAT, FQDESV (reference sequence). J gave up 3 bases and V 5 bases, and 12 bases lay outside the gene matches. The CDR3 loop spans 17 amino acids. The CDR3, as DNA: TGTGCCAGCAGCCCAGTGGTAGGGACAGGGGGTAACTACGAGCAGTACTTC. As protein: CASSPVVGTGGNYEQYF.

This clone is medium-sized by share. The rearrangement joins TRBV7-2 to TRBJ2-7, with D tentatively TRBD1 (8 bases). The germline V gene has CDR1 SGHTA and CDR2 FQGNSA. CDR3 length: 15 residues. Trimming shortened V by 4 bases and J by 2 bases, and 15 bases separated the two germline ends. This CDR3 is CASSSTGGQAYEQYF. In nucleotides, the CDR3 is TGTGCCAGCAGCTCCACGGGGGGACAGGCCTACGAGCAGTACTTC. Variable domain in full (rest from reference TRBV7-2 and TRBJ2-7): GAGVSQSPSNKVTEKGKDVELRCDPISGHTALYWYRQSLGQGLEFLIYFQGNSAPDKSGLPSDRFSAERTGGSVSTLTIQRTQQEDSAVYLCASSSTGGQAYEQYFGPGTRLTVT.

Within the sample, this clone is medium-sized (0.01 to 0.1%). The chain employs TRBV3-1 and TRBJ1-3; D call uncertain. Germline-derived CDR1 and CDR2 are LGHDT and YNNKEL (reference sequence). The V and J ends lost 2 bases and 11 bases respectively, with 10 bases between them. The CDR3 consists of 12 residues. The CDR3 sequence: CASSQTYGAIYF. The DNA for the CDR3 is TGTGCCAGCAGCCAAACCTACGGGGCCATATATTTT. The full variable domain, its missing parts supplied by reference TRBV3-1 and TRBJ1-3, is DTAVSQTPKYLVTQMGNDKSIKCEQNLGHDTMYWYKQDSKKFLKIMFSYNNKELIINETVPNRFSPKSPDKAHLNLHINSLELGDSAVYFCASSQTYGAIYFGEGSWLTVV.

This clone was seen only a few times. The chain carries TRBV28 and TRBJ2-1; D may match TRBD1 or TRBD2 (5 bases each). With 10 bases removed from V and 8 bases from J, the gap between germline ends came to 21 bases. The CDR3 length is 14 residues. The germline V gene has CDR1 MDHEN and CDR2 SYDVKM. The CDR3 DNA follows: TGTGCCACCCCCCGGGGCCAAATCTCCGATGAGCAGTTCTTC. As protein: CATPRGQISDEQFF.

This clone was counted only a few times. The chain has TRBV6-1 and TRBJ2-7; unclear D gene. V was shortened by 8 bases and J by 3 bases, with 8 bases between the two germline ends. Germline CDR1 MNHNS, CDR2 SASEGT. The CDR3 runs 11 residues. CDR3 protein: CASGIGYEQYF. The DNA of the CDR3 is TGTGCCAGCGGTATTGGCTACGAGCAGTACTTC.

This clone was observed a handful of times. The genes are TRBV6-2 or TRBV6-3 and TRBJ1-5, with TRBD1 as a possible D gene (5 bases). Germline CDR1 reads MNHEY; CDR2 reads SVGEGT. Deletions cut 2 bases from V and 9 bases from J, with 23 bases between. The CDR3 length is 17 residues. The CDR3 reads CASSYTPGGEGDPPQHF. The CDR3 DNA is TGTGCCAGCAGTTACACACCCGGGGGGGAAGGCGATCCGCCCCAGCATTTT.

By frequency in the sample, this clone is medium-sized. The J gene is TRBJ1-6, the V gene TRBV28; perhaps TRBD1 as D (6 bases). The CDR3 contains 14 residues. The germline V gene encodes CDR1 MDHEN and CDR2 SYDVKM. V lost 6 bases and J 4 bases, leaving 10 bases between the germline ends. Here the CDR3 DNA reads TGTGCCAGCAGGACCAGGGGTTATAATTCACCCCTCCACTTT. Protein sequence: CASRTRGYNSPLHF.

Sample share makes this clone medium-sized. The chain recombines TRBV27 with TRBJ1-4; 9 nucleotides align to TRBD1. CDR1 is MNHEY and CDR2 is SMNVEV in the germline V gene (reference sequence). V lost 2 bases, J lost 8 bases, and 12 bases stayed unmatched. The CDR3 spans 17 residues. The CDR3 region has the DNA TGTGCCAGCAGTTTACAGCGTGGGGGACAGGGCCCCGAAAAACTGTTTTTT. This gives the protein CASSLQRGGQGPEKLFF. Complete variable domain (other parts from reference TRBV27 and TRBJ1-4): EAQVTQNPRYLITVTGKKLTVTCSQNMNHEYMSWYRQDPGLGLRQIYYSMNVEVTDKGDVPEGYKVSRKEKRNFPLILESPSPNQTSLYFCASSLQRGGQGPEKLFFGSGTQLSVL.

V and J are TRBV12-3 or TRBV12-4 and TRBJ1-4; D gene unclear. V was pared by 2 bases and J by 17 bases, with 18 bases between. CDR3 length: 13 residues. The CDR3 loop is CASSLSSGGGLFF. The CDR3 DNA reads TGTGCCAGCAGTTTATCTTCGGGAGGTGGGCTTTTTTTT.

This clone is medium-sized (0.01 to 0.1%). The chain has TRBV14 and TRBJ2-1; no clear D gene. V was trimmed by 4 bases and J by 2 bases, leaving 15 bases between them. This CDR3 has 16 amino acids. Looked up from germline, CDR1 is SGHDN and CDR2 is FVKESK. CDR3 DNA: TGTGCCAGCAGCCCAACCCGAATTTACACCTACAATGAGCAGTTCTTC. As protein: CASSPTRIYTYNEQFF.

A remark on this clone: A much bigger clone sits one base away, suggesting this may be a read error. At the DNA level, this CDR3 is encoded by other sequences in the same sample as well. CDR3 nucleotide sequence: TGTGCCAGCAGCCAAGAGGCTAGACATAACACCGGCGAGCTGTTTTTT. As protein: CASSQEARHNTGELFF. The chain carries TRBV4-2 and TRBJ2-2; D is unclear. In germline, CDR1 is LGHNA, CDR2 YNFKEQ. The CDR3 spans 16 residues.

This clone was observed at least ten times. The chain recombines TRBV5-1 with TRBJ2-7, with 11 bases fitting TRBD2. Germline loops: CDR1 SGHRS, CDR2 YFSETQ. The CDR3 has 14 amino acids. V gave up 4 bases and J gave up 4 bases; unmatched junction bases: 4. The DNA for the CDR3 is TGCGCCAGCAGCAGGACTAGCGGGTCGTACGAGCAGTACTTC. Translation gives CASSRTSGSYEQYF.

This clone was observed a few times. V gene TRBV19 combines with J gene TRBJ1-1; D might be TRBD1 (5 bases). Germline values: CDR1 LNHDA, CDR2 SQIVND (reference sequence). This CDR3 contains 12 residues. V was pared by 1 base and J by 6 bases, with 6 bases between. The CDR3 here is CASSIGGAEAFF. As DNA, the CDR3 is TGTGCCAGTAGTATAGGGGGCGCTGAAGCTTTCTTT. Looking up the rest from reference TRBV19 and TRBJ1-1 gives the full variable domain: DGGITQSPKYLFRKEGQNVTLSCEQNLNHDAMYWYRQDPGQGLRLIYYSQIVNDFQKGDIAEGYSVSREKKESFPLTVTSAQKNPTAFYLCASSIGGAEAFFGQGTRLTVV.

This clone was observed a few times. The CDR3 loop reads CASSPSWSSYNEQFF. In nucleotides, the CDR3 is TGTGCCAGCAGTCCTAGCTGGAGCTCCTACAATGAGCAGTTCTTC. The chain is built from TRBV6-1 and TRBJ2-1; D may be TRBD2 (5 bases). CDR1 is MNHNS and CDR2 is SASEGT in the germline V gene. V lost 5 bases, J lost 0 bases, and 11 bases lay in between. The CDR3 is 15 residues long.

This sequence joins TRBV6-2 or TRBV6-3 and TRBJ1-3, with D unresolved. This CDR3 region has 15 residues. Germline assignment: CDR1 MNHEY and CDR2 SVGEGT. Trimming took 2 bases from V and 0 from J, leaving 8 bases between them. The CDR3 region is CASSYGKASGNTIYF. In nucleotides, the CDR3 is TGTGCCAGCAGTTACGGCAAAGCCTCTGGAAACACCATATATTTT.

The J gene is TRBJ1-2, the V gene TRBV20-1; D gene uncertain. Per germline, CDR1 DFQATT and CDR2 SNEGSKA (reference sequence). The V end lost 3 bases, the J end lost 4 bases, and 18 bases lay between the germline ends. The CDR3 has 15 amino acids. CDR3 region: CSASKIGSAGYGYTF. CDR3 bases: TGCAGTGCTAGTAAGATAGGATCCGCGGGCTATGGCTACACCTTC.

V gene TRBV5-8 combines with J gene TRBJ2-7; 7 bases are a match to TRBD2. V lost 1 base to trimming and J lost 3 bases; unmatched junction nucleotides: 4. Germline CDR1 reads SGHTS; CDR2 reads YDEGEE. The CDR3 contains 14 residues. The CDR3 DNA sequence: TGTGCCAGCAGCTTGACGGGGGGATTCTACGAGCAGTACTTC. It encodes CASSLTGGFYEQYF.

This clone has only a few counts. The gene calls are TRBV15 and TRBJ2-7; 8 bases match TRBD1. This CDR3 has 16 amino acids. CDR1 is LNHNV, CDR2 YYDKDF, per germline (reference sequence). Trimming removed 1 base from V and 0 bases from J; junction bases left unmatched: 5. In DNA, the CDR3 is TGTGCCACCAGCAGAGGGGGACAGGCCAGCTCCTACGAGCAGTACTTC. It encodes CATSRGGQASSYEQYF.

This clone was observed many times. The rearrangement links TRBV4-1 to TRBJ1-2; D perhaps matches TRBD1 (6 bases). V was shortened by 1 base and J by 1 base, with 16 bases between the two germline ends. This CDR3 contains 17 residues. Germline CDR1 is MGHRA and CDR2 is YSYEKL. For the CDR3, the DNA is TGCGCCAGCAGCCAAGGCCCCCTGGGGGCCCTTAACTATGGCTACACCTTC. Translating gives CASSQGPLGALNYGYTF.